One and the same sample provided the 32 T cell receptor beta chains below, sequenced in a study of shared clonotypes between healthy human individuals. Libraries were prepared by immunoSEQ multiplex PCR; TCRdb keeps only in-frame clonotypes and omits some of them. Of hundreds of thousands of clones detected, roughly 95% appear once; the ten largest clones hold around 0.1%. Positively selected for CCR7, the CD45RO-negative cells used as naive CD8 cells excluded terminally differentiated effector memory CD45RA+ cells. The sample was naive CD8+ T cells sorted from blood. The receptors were gathered from a woman aged 30 to 39 in good health.

This rearrangement joins TRBV27 to TRBJ2-1; 7 bases align to TRBD2. In germline, CDR1 is MNHEY, CDR2 SMNVEV (reference sequence). CDR3 size: 15 residues. The ends lost 4 bases at V and 5 bases at J; junction bases unmatched: 8. The CDR3 nucleotides read TGTGCCAGCAGTTACTCTGCGGGAGCAAACAATGAGCAGTTCTTC. Its translation is CASSYSAGANNEQFF.

The chain has TRBV28 and TRBJ2-1; the D gene could be TRBD1 or TRBD2 (5 bases each). Trimming shortened V by 6 bases and J by 10 bases, and 19 bases separated the two germline ends. This CDR3 has 14 amino acids. Germline CDR1 and CDR2: MDHEN and SYDVKM. The CDR3 loop is CASRERGGLTEQFF. The CDR3 nucleotides are TGTGCCAGCAGGGAGCGTGGGGGTTTAACCGAGCAGTTCTTC.

V is TRBV14 and J is TRBJ2-3; 8 nucleotides agree with TRBD2. V was pared by 4 bases and J by 2 bases, with 5 bases of the junction left unmatched. The V gene's germline CDR1 is SGHDN and CDR2 FVKESK. The CDR3 totals 15 residues. The CDR3 is CASSRLGGVTDTQYF. The CDR3, as DNA: TGTGCCAGCAGCCGCCTCGGGGGGGTCACAGATACGCAGTATTTT.

V usage is TRBV19 and J usage is TRBJ1-5; D remains ambiguous. Trimming removed 3 bases at V and 2 bases at J, with 11 bases between. The CDR3 loop spans 15 amino acids. From germline, CDR1 is LNHDA and CDR2 SQIVND (reference sequence). The chain's CDR3 is CASSMFLSGNQPQHF. The CDR3 DNA reads as TGTGCCAGTAGTATGTTCCTCTCTGGCAATCAGCCCCAGCATTTT.

The chain uses TRBV13 and TRBJ1-3; D is possibly TRBD1 (5 bases). The germline gives CDR1 PRHDT, CDR2 FYEKMQ (reference sequence). The CDR3 loop spans 16 amino acids. V gave up 4 bases and J gave up 7 bases, with 20 bases separating them. Here the CDR3 DNA reads TGTGCCAGCAGCTCCCCGGGGGAAGAAGAAGAGAACACCATATATTTT. Protein product: CASSSPGEEEENTIYF.

The chain recombines TRBV19 with TRBJ1-5, with no clear D. The CDR3 consists of 15 residues. The ends were cut back, 3 bases at V and 5 bases at J, with 14 bases in the middle. Germline values: CDR1 LNHDA, CDR2 SQIVND (reference sequence). The CDR3 is CASSMGVVGYQPQHF. In DNA, the CDR3 is TGTGCCAGTAGTATGGGAGTCGTCGGGTATCAGCCCCAGCATTTT.

The V gene is TRBV9, the J gene TRBJ2-3; TRBD2 agrees at 13 bases. The V gene end was trimmed by 4 bases and the J gene end by 2 bases; junction bases not matched to a gene: 4. The CDR3 is 16 residues long. Germline CDR1 SGDLS, CDR2 YYNGEE. The CDR3 region has the DNA TGTGCCAGCAGCTCGGGACTAGCGGGATTCACAGATACGCAGTATTTT. It translates to CASSSGLAGFTDTQYF.

With regard to this clone: The sample has other DNA sequences that encode this CDR3 too. The CDR3 nucleotides read TGTGCCAGCGACAGGGGTGGAGAGACCCAGTACTTC. Protein sequence: CASDRGGETQYF. This chain joins TRBV9 and TRBJ2-5; TRBD1 aligns across 8 bases. The V and J ends lost 7 bases and 4 bases, in that order; junction bases with no gene match: 3. The CDR3 is 12 residues long. Germline loops: CDR1 SGDLS, CDR2 YYNGEE.

The chain links TRBV19 to TRBJ1-1; no reliable D call. Looked up from germline, CDR1 is LNHDA and CDR2 is SQIVND (reference sequence). V was clipped by 9 bases and J by 1 base, with 9 bases between them. The CDR3 extends over 12 amino acids. The CDR3: CASLQENTEAFF. CDR3 nucleotides: TGTGCCAGCCTCCAGGAGAACACTGAAGCTTTCTTT.

This sequence joins TRBV4-2 and TRBJ1-1, with unresolved D. Trimming stripped 1 base from V and 0 bases from J, with 6 bases between. CDR1 LGHNA and CDR2 YNFKEQ come from the germline V gene. The CDR3 is made up of 14 amino acids. In nucleotides, the CDR3 is TGTGCCAGCAGCCAAGGGCTTATGAACACTGAAGCTTTCTTT. Its protein product is CASSQGLMNTEAFF.

This chain connects TRBV19 to TRBJ1-1; no clear D. Between the trimmed V and J ends, which lost 4 bases and 2 bases, there was a span of 5 bases. The CDR3 is 12 amino acids. Germline CDR1 reads LNHDA; CDR2 reads SQIVND (reference sequence). DNA of the CDR3: TGTGCCAGTAGTACGGCTAACACTGAAGCTTTCTTT. It encodes CASSTANTEAFF.

Note on this clone: One end of the junction does not line up with germline, which may come from a read error. The chain employs TRBV27 and TRBJ1-1; D might be TRBD1 (5 bases). Germline CDR1 and CDR2: MNHEY and SMNVEV (reference sequence). The CDR3 sequence is 15 residues long. Here the CDR3 DNA reads TGTGCCAGCAGTATATCACAGGTCATGAACACTGAAGCTTTCTTT. Amino acid sequence: CASSISQVMNTEAFF.

Concerning this clone: Additional DNA sequences in this sample encode the identical CDR3. The chain combines TRBV6-5 with TRBJ2-7; possibly TRBD1 for D (5 bases). CDR3 length: 13 amino acids. Per the germline V gene, CDR1 is MNHEY and CDR2 is SVGAGI. Trimming pared 2 bases from V and 2 bases from J, leaving 7 bases between. In DNA, the CDR3 is TGTGCCAGCAGTTACCAGGGTGCCTACGAGCAGTACTTC. Amino acid sequence: CASSYQGAYEQYF.

The chain employs TRBV28 and TRBJ2-4; a possible D gene is TRBD1 (7 bases). The germline V gene encodes CDR1 MDHEN and CDR2 SYDVKM. This CDR3 has 15 amino acids. V lost 6 bases to trimming and J lost 3 bases, with 15 bases between them. DNA of the CDR3: TGTGCCAGCAGGCCCCAGGGGGGAGTCAAAAACATTCAGTACTTC. This encodes CASRPQGGVKNIQYF.

As for this clone: Other nucleotide sequences from this sample produce the same CDR3. The CDR3 DNA reads as TGTGCCAGCAGCCGGGACTCTGAAGCTTTCTTT. Translating gives CASSRDSEAFF. The gene calls are TRBV5-4 and TRBJ1-1, with D maybe TRBD1 (5 bases). The CDR3 totals 11 residues. Trimming stripped 4 bases from V and 6 bases from J, with 7 bases between. From germline, CDR1 is SGHNT and CDR2 YYREEE (reference sequence).

The chain carries TRBV2 and TRBJ1-2; D possibly corresponds to TRBD1 (5 bases). Germline loops: CDR1 SNHLY, CDR2 FYNNEI. The germline V and J ends were trimmed by 8 bases and 4 bases, with 11 bases remaining between them. This CDR3 is built from 12 residues. CDR3 sequence: CASLGGAYGYTF. CDR3 coding DNA: TGTGCCAGCCTTGGGGGAGCCTATGGCTACACCTTC.

Notes on this clone: In the same sample, other DNA sequences code for this CDR3. This rearrangement joins TRBV4-1 to TRBJ1-5, with unresolved D. The CDR3 consists of 15 residues. Germline V gives CDR1 MGHRA, CDR2 YSYEKL. The V and J ends lost 3 bases and 0 bases respectively, with 9 bases between them. DNA for the CDR3: TGCGCCAGCAGCCAGGAATTTTATAGCAATCAGCCCCAGCATTTT. Its protein is CASSQEFYSNQPQHF.

DNA for the CDR3: TGTGCCAGCAGTCCCACGACAGGATTAAACACTGAAGCTTTCTTT. Residues: CASSPTTGLNTEAFF. The V call is TRBV28, the J call TRBJ1-1; D might be TRBD1 (6 bases). The CDR3 covers 15 residues. From germline, CDR1 is MDHEN and CDR2 SYDVKM. Trimming took off 5 bases at V and 2 bases at J, with 15 bases between the two ends.

This chain connects TRBV28 to TRBJ1-1, with a weak D call TRBD1 (5 bases). Germline V CDR1 and CDR2: MDHEN, SYDVKM. V was cut by 7 bases and J by 1 base, with 7 bases left in between. The CDR3 is 12 residues long. CDR3 residues: CASTTGNTEAFF. The CDR3 DNA reads as TGTGCCAGCACCACAGGGAACACTGAAGCTTTCTTT.

This chain links TRBV7-9 with TRBJ2-1; tentatively, D is TRBD2 (6 bases). Germline loops: CDR1 SEHNR, CDR2 FQNEAQ (reference sequence). V was trimmed by 5 bases and J by 5 bases, leaving 13 bases between them. This CDR3 is 14 amino acids long. Here the CDR3 DNA reads TGTGCCAGCAGCCACGAGGAGCGGGACAATGAGCAGTTCTTC. Its protein is CASSHEERDNEQFF.

This clone was observed at least ten times. The rearrangement uses TRBV13 and TRBJ2-1, with TRBD2 matching 7 bases. The junction had 7 bases not matched to a gene; V was cut back by 5 bases and J by 0 bases. Per germline, CDR1 PRHDT and CDR2 FYEKMQ (reference sequence). This CDR3 has 16 amino acids. The CDR3 nucleotides are TGTGCCAGCAGCGGTAGCGGGTCGGACTCCTACAATGAGCAGTTCTTC. Translation: CASSGSGSDSYNEQFF.

V is TRBV6-5 and J is TRBJ1-5, with D possibly being TRBD1 (6 bases). The V end was cut by 6 bases, the J end by 0 bases, with 9 bases between. The CDR3 runs 14 residues. Germline-derived CDR1 and CDR2 are MNHEY and SVGAGI. This CDR3 is CASSRGASNQPQHF. The CDR3 region has the DNA TGTGCCAGCAGCCGGGGGGCTAGCAATCAGCCCCAGCATTTT.

V usage is TRBV29-1 and J usage is TRBJ2-1; 9 bases align to TRBD2. Germline values: CDR1 SQVTM, CDR2 ANQGSEA. The CDR3 has 16 amino acids. J was trimmed by 1 base and V by 7 bases; bases with no gene match: 11. The CDR3 nucleotides read TGCAGCGGGACGCTAGCGGGAATGGTGTCCTACAATGAGCAGTTCTTC. As protein: CSGTLAGMVSYNEQFF.

CDR3 region: CASSGQGYEQYF. The CDR3 region has the DNA TGTGCCAGCAGCGGACAGGGGTACGAGCAGTACTTC. This sequence joins TRBV27 and TRBJ2-7; TRBD1 matches at 9 bases. CDR3 length: 12 amino acids. With 6 bases clipped from V and 4 bases from J, the junction kept 1 base outside the gene matches. Looked up from germline, CDR1 is MNHEY and CDR2 is SMNVEV (reference sequence).

The rearrangement uses TRBV20-1 and TRBJ2-1; the D call may be TRBD1 or TRBD2 (5 bases each). CDR1 is DFQATT and CDR2 is SNEGSKA in the germline V gene (reference sequence). The CDR3 extends over 10 amino acids. Trimming left V 5 bases short and J 9 bases short, with 8 bases between. The chain's CDR3 is CSASGTEQFF. CDR3 in DNA: TGCAGTGCTTCAGGGACTGAGCAGTTCTTC.

The chain has TRBV10-1 and TRBJ2-7; no clear D gene. The V gene lost 10 bases and the J gene lost 0 bases, with 13 bases spanning the gap. Looked up from germline, CDR1 is WNHNN and CDR2 is SYGVQD (reference sequence). This CDR3 comprises 13 residues. The CDR3 nucleotides are TGCGCCACCGCGGATGACGTCTCCTACGAGCAGTACTTC. Its protein product is CATADDVSYEQYF.

The CDR3: CASSFSGDTQYF. DNA of the CDR3: TGTGCCAGCAGTTTTTCAGGGGACACGCAGTATTTT. The J gene is TRBJ2-3, the V gene TRBV28; a possible D gene is TRBD1 (6 bases). V was shortened by 3 bases and J by 9 bases, with 10 bases between the two germline ends. Germline CDR1 is MDHEN and CDR2 is SYDVKM. This CDR3 has 12 residues. The whole variable domain, filled in from reference TRBV28 and TRBJ2-3, reads DVKVTQSSRYLVKRTGEKVFLECVQDMDHENMFWYRQDPGLGLRLIYFSYDVKMKEKGDIPEGYSVSREKKERFSLILESASTNQTSMYLCASSFSGDTQYFGPGTRLTVL.

This clone was seen a single time. At the DNA level, this CDR3 is encoded by other sequences in the same sample as well. The chain combines TRBV9 with TRBJ1-1; a possible D gene is TRBD1 (5 bases). CDR3 length: 11 amino acids. In germline, CDR1 is SGDLS, CDR2 YYNGEE. Trimming shortened V by 4 bases and J by 5 bases, and 6 bases separated the two germline ends. The chain's CDR3 is CASSPGTEAFF. Here the CDR3 DNA reads TGTGCCAGCAGCCCAGGGACTGAAGCTTTCTTT.

J is TRBJ2-7 and V is TRBV29-1; D may be TRBD1 or TRBD2 (7 bases each). V lost 5 bases to trimming and J lost 7 bases, with 18 bases between them. From germline, CDR1 is SQVTM and CDR2 ANQGSEA. This CDR3 comprises 13 residues. The CDR3 spells CSVLGQGGREQYF. The CDR3 bases are TGCAGCGTTCTTGGGCAGGGGGGGAGAGAGCAGTACTTC.

This clone appeared once. The chain recombines TRBV21-1 with TRBJ1-1. TRBV21-1 is listed as a pseudogene. This CDR3 is built from 15 residues. CDR3 sequence: CASSRPGPGATEAFF. The CDR3 DNA follows: TGTGCCAGCAGCCGACCAGGCCCCGGGGCCACTGAAGCTTTCTTT.

A note on this clone: Germline and junction disagree at one end, which may indicate a read error. The gene calls are TRBV7-7 and TRBJ2-1, with D perhaps matching TRBD2 (5 bases). CDR1 SSHAT and CDR2 FNYEAQ come from the germline V gene (reference sequence). The CDR3 loop spans 16 amino acids. The CDR3 region has the DNA TGTGCCAGCAGCCTAGCCGCTACCCCTCTCTACAATGAGCAGTTCTTC. Protein sequence: CASSLAATPLYNEQFF.

V usage is TRBV28 and J usage is TRBJ1-5; tentatively, D is TRBD1 (5 bases). V lost 6 bases and J 0 bases, leaving 21 bases between the germline ends. Germline V gene sequence: CDR1 MDHEN, CDR2 SYDVKM. The CDR3 totals 18 residues. CDR3 bases: TGTGCCAGCAGCACCCGAAATGAGGGGCCTTATAGCAATCAGCCCCAGCATTTT. Amino acid sequence: CASSTRNEGPYSNQPQHF.